A selection of T cell receptor beta chains follows, all from one sample in a study of blood T cell repertoires in COVID-19. Generated by immunoSEQ multiplex PCR, the TCRdb table keeps only in-frame clones and is missing some. The table lists 300,000 to 350,000 clones, 88% of them singletons. Sequenced: PBMCs or T cells enriched from blood (not recorded which). Receptors were obtained from a man aged 25-40 years who had recovered from COVID-19. Each CDR3 is given with its conserved first and last residue. The order of the fields is D gene, J gene, clone size, V gene, CDR3 DNA, CDR3 protein. The D gene is left open where the match is weak. Only part of the rows carry a size: once, few, many, or a class if the clone is expanded.

TRBD2 TRBJ2-1 . TRBV2 TGTGCCAGCAGGGGTAGCGGGGCATCCTACAATGAGCAGTTCTTC CASRGSGASYNEQFF
. TRBJ1-3 . TRBV5-1 TGCGCCAGCAGCTTGGTCGCCCTCAGGCCCCAACCTGGAAACACCATATATTTT CASSLVALRPQPGNTIYF
TRBD1 TRBJ2-7 . TRBV30 TGTGCCTGGAGTAAACCGGGACAGGGGATTAACGAGCAGTACTTC CAWSKPGQGINEQYF
. TRBJ2-3 few TRBV7-9 TGTGCCAGCAGCCAAAGAAGGGGGACCACAGATACGCAGTATTTT CASSQRRGTTDTQYF
TRBD1 TRBJ2-7 . TRBV4-1 TGCGCCAGCAGCCACGAAGCGGGACAGGGCTACGAGCAGTACTTC CASSHEAGQGYEQYF
TRBD2 TRBJ2-7 . TRBV6-5 TGTGCCAGCAGTTATTCCGGGGGGGCGAGCGAGCAGTACTTC CASSYSGGASEQYF
. TRBJ1-2 . TRBV27 TGTGCCAGCACCGTAAGTTCGGGGGGCGACTATGGCTACACCTTC CASTVSSGGDYGYTF
. TRBJ2-2 . TRBV30 TGTGCCTGGAGCGAGGGACTTGGCACCGGGGAGCTGTTTTTT CAWSEGLGTGELFF
. TRBJ1-4 . TRBV14 TGTGCCAGCGCCCTTAGCCGGGATGCAACTAATGAAAAACTGTTTTTT CASALSRDATNEKLFF
TRBD2 TRBJ2-7 . TRBV10-3 TGTGCCATCAGTGATTTGGCGGGGGGACGCTACGAGCAGTACTTC CAISDLAGGRYEQYF
TRBD1 TRBJ2-7 . TRBV4-2 TGTGCCAGCAGCCAAGGGGACAGTGCCTCCTACGAGCAGTACTTC CASSQGDSASYEQYF
. TRBJ1-5 . TRBV14 TGTGCCAGCAGCGCCCAGAGCGCCTCTACGCTACATTTT CASSAQSASTLHF
TRBD1 TRBJ2-7 . TRBV6-6 TGTGCCAGCAGTTACGGACAGGAAGCCTACGAGCAGTACTTC CASSYGQEAYEQYF
. TRBJ1-2 . TRBV27 TGTGCCAGCAGTTTATATAGCGGAACTAACTATGGCTACACCTTC CASSLYSGTNYGYTF
. TRBJ1-1 . TRBV30 TGTGCGGGTGGGAGGGCTGAAGCTTTCTTT CAGGRAEAFF
TRBD1 TRBJ1-4 . TRBV28 TGTGCCAGCAGTTCCCCTACAGGGGGGGTAGGAAAACTGTTTTTT CASSSPTGGVGKLFF
TRBD1 TRBJ1-2 once TRBV7-9 TGTGCCAGCAGGGGACAGGGCGGTGGCTACACCTTC CASRGQGGGYTF
. TRBJ2-3 . TRBV7-9 TGTGCCAGCAGCACTCGGAGAGCCGTGGCAGATACGCAGTATTTT CASSTRRAVADTQYF
TRBD1 TRBJ2-2 few TRBV6-5 TGTGCCAGCAGTTACGGCAGGGGGCTTTTCGCCGGGGAGCTGTTTTTT CASSYGRGLFAGELFF
TRBD1 TRBJ2-7 once TRBV5-6 TGTGCCAGCAGCTTCAGGGGACAGGGGGCCCACGAGCAGTACTTC CASSFRGQGAHEQYF
. TRBJ1-1 . TRBV19 TGTGCCAGTAGCCCATTCGGGTTGGGGGGGCGGACTGAAGCTTTCTTT CASSPFGLGGRTEAFF
TRBD1 TRBJ1-1 . TRBV3-1/TRBV3-2 TGTGCCAGCAGCCAAGACGAAAGGTTCGCAGGGGGCCCTGAAGCTTTCTTT CASSQDERFAGGPEAFF
. TRBJ1-4 . TRBV5-1 TGCGCCAGCAGCTTGGTTCCAGGCGTTAATGAAAAACTGTTTTTT CASSLVPGVNEKLFF
. TRBJ2-2 once TRBV12-2 TGTGCAAGTCGCTCATTTACCGGGACTAGCGGGGGCGCGTGGTGCACCGGGGAGCTGTTTTTT CASRSFTGTSGGAWCTGELFF
TRBD2 TRBJ2-3 . TRBV5-6 TGTGCCAGCAGCTGGGGACTAGCGGGGGCTCTAAGCACAGATACGCAGTATTTT CASSWGLAGALSTDTQYF
. TRBJ1-3 . TRBV21-1 TGTGCCAGCAGCAAAGAAGAAGGGCAGGGCTCAGGAAACACCATATATTTT CASSKEEGQGSGNTIYF
TRBD1 TRBJ2-7 . TRBV28 TGTGCCAGCAGTTCCCCCCGGACAGGGATGGAGCAGTACTTC CASSSPRTGMEQYF
. TRBJ1-2 few TRBV5-1 TGCGCCAGCAGCTTGGAGGGCAGCGGTGGCTACACCTTC CASSLEGSGGYTF
TRBD1 TRBJ1-5 . TRBV27 TGTGCCAGCAGTTTATTCGCAGGGGGCTTTGGGAATCAGCCCCAGCATTTT CASSLFAGGFGNQPQHF
TRBD1 TRBJ1-5 . TRBV28 TGTGCCAGCAGCGAAAGACAGGGGGCTAGGCGCAATCAGCCCCAGCATTTT CASSERQGARRNQPQHF
TRBD2 TRBJ2-3 . TRBV9 TGTGCCAGCAGCCCCCCGGTACGGGGGGGCCTTTATACGCAGTATTTT CASSPPVRGGLYTQYF
. TRBJ1-2 . TRBV12-3/TRBV12-4 TGTGCCAGCAGTTTAGGAGGCAGCTATGGCTACACCTTC CASSLGGSYGYTF
. TRBJ1-1 . TRBV6-5 TGTGCCAGCAGTTCCCTGGCGGGGGGCACTGAAGCCTTCTTT CASSSLAGGTEAFF
TRBD2 TRBJ2-3 . TRBV19 TGTGCCAGTAGCGAGCGGGGCTACCGCACAGATACGCAGTATTTT CASSERGYRTDTQYF
. TRBJ2-7 . TRBV3-1/TRBV3-2 TGTGCCAGCGGCAGCTCCTACGAGCAGTACTTC CASGSSYEQYF
. TRBJ2-7 . TRBV6-2/TRBV6-3 TGTGCCAGCAGTGGACTTCCGACAGGAAACTACGAGCAGTACTTC CASSGLPTGNYEQYF
TRBD2 TRBJ2-1 . TRBV7-6 TGTGCCAGCAGCTTAGGAATTAGCGGGGGGTTGCTCCTATACAATGAGCAGTTCTTC CASSLGISGGLLLYNEQFF
. TRBJ2-7 . TRBV25-1 TGTGCCAGCAGTGGAGGAGGGGGCCTTGGCGAGCAGTACTTC CASSGGGGLGEQYF
. TRBJ2-3 . TRBV5-4 TGTGCCAGCAGCTTCTACGGGTACACAGATACGCAGTATTTT CASSFYGYTDTQYF
TRBD1 TRBJ1-6 . TRBV28 TGTGCCAGCAGTCGACAGGGACCTTTGGCACCCCTCCACTTT CASSRQGPLAPLHF
. TRBJ2-3 . TRBV5-6 TGTGCCAGCAGCTTGGGACAGGATAACACAGATACGCAGTATTTT CASSLGQDNTDTQYF
TRBD2 TRBJ2-1 . TRBV28 TGTGCCAGCAGTATTAGCGGGGCCCCCCCCGATGAGCAGTTCTTC CASSISGAPPDEQFF
TRBD1 TRBJ1-1 . TRBV28 TGTGCCAGCAGGGAGACAGGGCAGTGGACTGAAGCTTTCTTT CASRETGQWTEAFF
. TRBJ1-6 . TRBV30 TGTGCCTGGAGTGTTAAATATTACCGGGTATCGGATTCACCCCTCCACTTT CAWSVKYYRVSDSPLHF
TRBD2 TRBJ2-3 . TRBV3-1/TRBV3-2 TGTGCCAGCAGCCGATTAGCGGGGGGGCCGGTGGATACGCAGTATTTT CASSRLAGGPVDTQYF
TRBD1 TRBJ1-2 . TRBV6-2/TRBV6-3 TGTGCCAGCAGTTACTCCGGACAGGGGGATGGCTACACCTTC CASSYSGQGDGYTF
. TRBJ2-7 once TRBV28 TGTGCCAGCAGTTTACACGGGTACGAGCAGTACTTC CASSLHGYEQYF
. TRBJ1-5 . TRBV5-5 TGTGCCAGCAGCCCTAGTCCCTTAGGAAGTCACAATCAGCCCCAGCATTTT CASSPSPLGSHNQPQHF
TRBD1 TRBJ1-6 few TRBV5-1 TGCGCCAGCAGGGTAGACAGGGGGGTAGAACCCCTCCACTTT CASRVDRGVEPLHF